This TCR beta chain derives from a study of control samples from healthy donors and cancer patients (TCRdb year 2020). Library construction relied on the immunoSEQ multiplex PCR assay. The clones in this table, taken by TCRdb from immuneACCESS, are in-frame only. Not every clone is retained; where verified, under half of the shortfall comes from an unresolved V gene, and the cause of the rest is unknown. The sample records 84,000 or so clones, roughly 91% of which are singletons. The top ten constitute 17% of the sample. To note about this clone: The clone's antigen remains unknown. No base quality information exists; no much larger clone differs at one position.

V was cut back by 6 bases and J by 9 bases, leaving a gap of 15 bases between them. Including cysteine and phenylalanine, the CDR3 has 13 amino acids. The read is trimmed to its CDR3 DNA, 39 bases read in frame from base 1. Rearrangement joined TRBV12-3 or TRBV12-4 to TRBJ2-4, with no reliable assignment of the D segment. Sample: blood. The TCR comes from a man aged 50-60 years in good health. The CDR3 region reads CASSNHGLGIQYF. At the DNA level, the sequence is TGTGCCAGCAGCAACCACGGTCTGGGCATTCAGTACTTC.